This T cell receptor (beta chain) is drawn from a study of blood T cell repertoires in COVID-19. Using immunoSEQ multiplex PCR, the repertoire was profiled, and TCRdb retains in-frame clones only, with some absent. The sample shows about 50,000 clones, roughly nine tenths of them seen only once. Germline V gives CDR1 SGHTA, CDR2 FQGTGA. The CDR3 consists of 13 residues. Trimming left V 5 bases short and J 10 bases short, with 15 bases between. The sample consisted of peripheral blood. This receptor was identified in a human donor in a cohort sampled during active COVID-19. The chain recombines TRBV7-3 with TRBJ2-1; TRBD2 is a possible D gene (6 bases). The CDR3 DNA reads TGTGCCAGCAGCCTGTCTTCGGGGGTGGAGCAGTTCTTC. Translating it yields CASSLSSGVEQFF.